This T cell receptor beta chain was recovered during a study of regulatory T cells in long-lasting Graves disease. CDR3-region Arm-PCR and iRepertoire HTBI primers produced the TCR beta libraries. TCRdb itself ran the multiplex PCR reads through MiXCR, one entry per CDR3 protein. The sample yields about 440,000 distinct CDR3 sequences, about 15% seen once. This CDR3 comprises 15 residues. V was clipped by 2 bases and J by 6 bases; unmatched bases: 5. Per germline, CDR1 MNHGY and CDR2 SVAAGI. Time point denoted: newly diagnosed GD, antithyroid drugs for less than 3 months. Making the TCR library involved RNA that had been extracted from PBMCs. Separately, the same data were catalogued under a study of T cells in Graves' hyperthyroidism and ophthalmopathy. That work contributes: Stable Graves' hyperthyroidism meant no ophthalmopathy progression within 18 months.

The chain joins TRBV6-9 to TRBJ1-5, with TRBD1 matching 9 bases. The sample was peripheral blood mononuclear cells (PBMCs), taken at new diagnosis, from a patient treated with antithyroid drugs. This receptor was taken from a woman aged 25 to 39 with Graves disease. This chain's CDR3 is CASSYPGQGGQPQHF. In DNA, the CDR3 is TGTGCCAGCAGTTATCCGGGACAGGGCGGTCAGCCCCAGCATTTT.